The 22 T cell receptor beta chains presented below share a single source sample, sequenced in a study of cytomegalovirus exposure and HLA in healthy donors. The PCR contained 60 Vbeta and 13 Jbeta primers. Using immunoSEQ multiplex PCR, the repertoire was profiled, and TCRdb retains in-frame clones only, with some absent. The sample consists of 110,000 or so clones, roughly four fifths of them appearing once. The sample was PBMCs. These receptors all come from a man in his fifties in good health and CMV-seropositive.

The chain carries TRBV27 and TRBJ1-5; 9 bases are shared with TRBD1. Germline V CDR1 and CDR2: MNHEY, SMNVEV (reference sequence). V shed 5 bases and J 5 bases; nucleotides not matched to a gene: 7. The length of the CDR3 is 15 residues. CDR3: CASSDIQGAYQPQHF. The CDR3 DNA follows: TGTGCCAGCAGTGACATACAGGGGGCTTATCAGCCCCAGCATTTT.

This clone was seen once. The V call is TRBV5-6, the J call TRBJ2-2; no reliable D call. The CDR3 totals 14 residues. Germline V lookup: CDR1 SGHDT, CDR2 YYEEEE. V was cut by 0 bases and J by 7 bases, with 10 bases left in between. This CDR3 is CASSLAGFSGELFF. As DNA, the CDR3 is TGTGCCAGCAGCTTGGCCGGGTTCAGCGGGGAGCTGTTTTTT.

The CDR3 sequence: CAIGLAGGTAGYNEQFF. CDR3 coding DNA: TGTGCCATCGGACTAGCGGGAGGTACCGCTGGGTACAATGAGCAGTTCTTC. The chain is built from TRBV27 and TRBJ2-1; 14 bases line up with TRBD2. This CDR3 contains 17 residues. In germline, CDR1 is MNHEY, CDR2 SMNVEV (reference sequence). The trim removed 10 bases at V and 4 bases at J, leaving 12 bases unmatched.

CDR3 sequence: CASSPGSRGPEQFF. CDR3 sequence (DNA): TGTGCCAGCAGCCCAGGGAGCAGGGGGCCTGAGCAGTTCTTC. J is TRBJ2-1 and V is TRBV7-6, with 8 positions matching TRBD1. Germline V gives CDR1 SGHVS, CDR2 FNYEAQ. The CDR3 runs to 14 residues. The V gene end was trimmed by 5 bases and the J gene end by 9 bases; junction bases not matched to a gene: 9.

V usage is TRBV6-5 and J usage is TRBJ1-5, with D possibly matching TRBD1 (5 bases). Germline assignment: CDR1 MNHEY and CDR2 SVGAGI. The V end lost 1 base, the J end lost 6 bases, and 13 bases lay between the germline ends. The CDR3 runs to 15 residues. Written as DNA, the CDR3 is TGTGCCAGCAGTTACTGGGGCGGGAAGGGTCAGCCCCAGCATTTT. It specifies CASSYWGGKGQPQHF.

This chain uses TRBV15 with TRBJ1-2, with D maybe TRBD1 (6 bases). The CDR3 is 14 residues long. Trimming took 3 bases from V and 4 from J, leaving 12 bases between them. Germline-derived CDR1 and CDR2 are LNHNV and YYDKDF (reference sequence). This CDR3 is CATSRLGQSYGYTF. The CDR3 DNA follows: TGTGCCACCAGCAGGCTAGGACAGAGCTATGGCTACACCTTC.

The rearrangement joins TRBV27 to TRBJ2-1, with 7 bases lining up with TRBD1. The V gene's germline CDR1 is MNHEY and CDR2 SMNVEV (reference sequence). The CDR3 sequence is 12 residues long. In DNA form, the CDR3 reads TGTGGGAGTGGCTTACAGGGGAATGAGCAGTTCTTC. This sequence encodes CGSGLQGNEQFF.

The table lists this clone with many counts. The chain is built from TRBV5-1 and TRBJ2-5, with D possibly TRBD2 on 5 matching bases. The CDR3 covers 15 residues. The germline V and J ends were trimmed by 4 bases and 5 bases, with 18 bases remaining between them. The germline V gene has CDR1 SGHRS and CDR2 YFSETQ. In nucleotides, the CDR3 is TGCGCCAGCAGCATGGGAGCGTCAGCTGGGGAGACCCAGTACTTC. This sequence encodes CASSMGASAGETQYF.

The gene calls are TRBV28 and TRBJ2-3; tentative D call: TRBD2 (5 bases). This CDR3 is 14 amino acids long. Looked up from germline, CDR1 is MDHEN and CDR2 is SYDVKM. The V end lost 5 bases, the J end lost 7 bases, and 16 bases lay between the germline ends. The CDR3 is CASSPTSRGYTQYF. CDR3 sequence (DNA): TGTGCCAGCAGTCCAACCTCCCGCGGGTATACGCAGTATTTT.

This chain joins TRBV29-1 and TRBJ2-3; 11 bases agree with TRBD2. The CDR3 sequence is 15 residues long. CDR1 and CDR2 (germline): SQVTM, ANQGSEA. V dropped 7 bases and J dropped 5; count of bases not matched to a gene: 11. CDR3 in DNA: TGCAGCGCCGGGGGTAGCGGGGGGGCAATAGATACGCAGTATTTT. This sequence encodes CSAGGSGGAIDTQYF.

J is TRBJ2-2 and V is TRBV5-1; D is undetermined. The ends were cut back, 0 bases at V and 6 bases at J, with 15 bases in the middle. Germline V gene lookup returns CDR1 SGHRS and CDR2 YFSETQ. This CDR3 is built from 16 residues. The CDR3 coding sequence is TGCGCCAGCAGCTTGGAAGCCCTCGTGTTAGCCGGGGAGCTGTTTTTT. Translation gives CASSLEALVLAGELFF.

This chain links TRBV7-9 with TRBJ1-2, with D maybe TRBD1 (6 bases). Trimming took off 4 bases at V and 6 bases at J, with 12 bases between the two ends. The CDR3 runs to 13 residues. Germline values: CDR1 SEHNR, CDR2 FQNEAQ (reference sequence). CDR3 bases: TGTGCCAGCAGCTCTCCACAGGGAGATGGCTACACCTTC. This translates into CASSSPQGDGYTF.

This chain joins TRBV18 and TRBJ2-7, with D possibly being TRBD1 (6 bases). The CDR3 extends over 14 amino acids. V was clipped by 4 bases and J by 0 bases, with 10 bases between them. Germline CDR1 and CDR2: KGHSH and LQKENI. In nucleotides, the CDR3 is TGTGCCAGCTCACGCGGACAGACCTCCTACGAGCAGTACTTC. Translated, it gives CASSRGQTSYEQYF.

This sequence joins TRBV6-4 and TRBJ2-7; the match to TRBD2 covers 10 bases. V lost 11 bases to trimming and J lost 3 bases; unmatched junction nucleotides: 13. CDR1 and CDR2 (germline): MRHNA, SNTAGT. The CDR3 covers 15 residues. CDR3 bases: TGTGCCCCTCGGTTAAGAACTAGCGGGATCTACGAGCAGTACTTC. Translated: CAPRLRTSGIYEQYF.

V usage is TRBV19 and J usage is TRBJ2-6; 8 bases are shared with TRBD1. The CDR3 is made up of 17 amino acids. In germline, CDR1 is LNHDA, CDR2 SQIVND (reference sequence). J gave up 0 bases and V 6 bases, and 7 bases lay outside the gene matches. This CDR3 is CASSPDREGSGANVLTF. The DNA of the CDR3 is TGTGCCAGTAGCCCGGACAGGGAAGGCTCTGGGGCCAACGTCCTGACTTTC. The full variable domain, completed using reference TRBV19 and TRBJ2-6, is DGGITQSPKYLFRKEGQNVTLSCEQNLNHDAMYWYRQDPGQGLRLIYYSQIVNDFQKGDIAEGYSVSREKKESFPLTVTSAQKNPTAFYLCASSPDREGSGANVLTFGAGSRLTVL.

The chain is built from TRBV29-1 and TRBJ2-3; 7 positions agree with TRBD2. The length of the CDR3 is 14 residues. Trimming cost V 4 bases and J 0 bases; bases outside gene matches: 4. Germline V CDR1 and CDR2: SQVTM, ANQGSEA. For the CDR3, the DNA is TGCAGCGTTGGCGGGGGATCTAGCACAGATACGCAGTATTTT. Translation gives CSVGGGSSTDTQYF.

About this clone: The junction does not match germline at one end; this may be a read error. The chain recombines TRBV10-3 with TRBJ1-3, with D uncertain. Germline CDR1 reads ENHRY; CDR2 reads SYGVKD. The CDR3 sequence is 17 residues long. The CDR3 sequence is CGISDPGRGVAGNTIYF. The CDR3 nucleotides are TGTGGCATCAGTGACCCCGGACGGGGAGTGGCTGGAAACACCATATATTTT.

The chain recombines TRBV6-5 with TRBJ1-4; 7 bases agree with TRBD1. Losses at the gene ends were 5 bases for V and 4 bases for J; bases not matched to a gene: 4. The CDR3 sequence is 14 residues long. CDR1 is MNHEY and CDR2 is SVGAGI in the germline V gene. CDR3 region: CASSADRINEKLFF. The CDR3 nucleotides read TGTGCCAGCAGTGCGGACAGGATTAATGAAAAACTGTTTTTT.

The chain joins TRBV21-1 to TRBJ2-5; the table assigns TRBD2, which was not confirmed against the DNA. TRBV21-1 is noted as a pseudogene. The CDR3 is made up of 19 amino acids. The CDR3 DNA sequence: TGTGCCAGCAGCAAACCCCTTGGGACTAGCGGGGGGATACAAGAGACCCAGTACTTC. It specifies CASSKPLGTSGGIQETQYF.

The chain combines TRBV27 with TRBJ2-7; 12 nucleotides match TRBD1. CDR3 length equals 16 residues. The V and J ends lost 3 bases and 5 bases, in that order; junction bases with no gene match: 8. The V gene's germline CDR1 is MNHEY and CDR2 SMNVEV (reference sequence). CDR3 region: CASSFIGTGGLDEQYF. In nucleotides, the CDR3 is TGTGCCAGCAGTTTTATAGGGACAGGGGGCTTGGACGAGCAGTACTTC.

The chain has TRBV19 and TRBJ2-2; TRBD2 aligns across 8 bases. The CDR3 is 16 residues long. From germline, CDR1 is LNHDA and CDR2 SQIVND (reference sequence). V trimming: 3 bases; J trimming: 3 bases; junction bases outside the gene matches: 6. The CDR3 DNA follows: TGTGCCAGTAGTATTGCGGCTAGCGGGTACACCGGGGAGCTGTTTTTT. This codes for CASSIAASGYTGELFF. Looking up the rest from reference TRBV19 and TRBJ2-2 gives the full variable domain: DGGITQSPKYLFRKEGQNVTLSCEQNLNHDAMYWYRQDPGQGLRLIYYSQIVNDFQKGDIAEGYSVSREKKESFPLTVTSAQKNPTAFYLCASSIAASGYTGELFFGEGSRLTVL.

The chain joins TRBV4-1 to TRBJ2-7; 8 bases match TRBD1. V lost 2 bases to trimming and J lost 1 base; unmatched junction nucleotides: 10. Germline V gene lookup returns CDR1 MGHRA and CDR2 YSYEKL. The CDR3 runs to 17 residues. The CDR3 sequence is CASSQPRGPWGSYEQYF. CDR3 coding DNA: TGCGCCAGCAGCCAACCCAGGGGGCCCTGGGGGTCCTACGAGCAGTACTTC.